This TCR beta chain appears in the sequencing data of a study of spatial heterogeneity in lung cancer. Study as a whole: The study observed each unique TCR and UMI combination more than ten times on average in raw reads. General study results and limits: How many expanded intratumoral alpha and beta TCRs were present tracked the tumor mutation count, which was a count of nonsynonymous mutations. Tumor T cells had an estimated coverage that came to 7% to 8% for alpha chains and about 13% for beta chains. Ubiquitous expanded TCR counts tracked ubiquitous nonsynonymous mutations; regional expanded TCR counts tracked regional nonsynonymous mutations.

Time point defined: sample taken at primary tumor resection. This clonotype was seen ten or more times. Its antigen remains unidentified. TCRdb re-analysed the 5' RACE reads in MiXCR, keeping a single row per CDR3 protein. The repertoire holds a few thousand distinct CDR3 sequences, with around 9% as singletons. Germline V gene sequence: CDR1 MNHEY, CDR2 SVGAGI. Between the trimmed V and J ends, which lost 6 bases and 3 bases, there was a span of 11 bases. This CDR3 is 13 amino acids long. This receptor was taken from a male donor with early-stage non-small cell lung cancer. The specimen comprised lung tumor tissue, sampled at surgery. The chain recombines TRBV6-5 with TRBJ1-2; D is uncertain. The CDR3 is CASSPTGDYGYTF. Here the CDR3 DNA reads TGTGCCAGCAGCCCCACCGGGGACTATGGCTACACCTTC.